This T cell receptor beta chain was sequenced in a study of cytomegalovirus exposure and HLA in healthy donors. Findings of the study overall: Three CMV-associated chains proved CMV antigen-specific in vitro. Later analysis associated a missense DCLRE1C variant with TCR beta V- and J-gene trimming.

The study ran its PCR with 60 Vbeta and 13 Jbeta primers. Sequencing used immunoSEQ multiplex PCR; TCRdb keeps in-frame clones, though not all of them. Here the sample spans 150,000 to 200,000 clones, about 80% being singletons. The V end was cut by 3 bases, the J end by 2 bases, with 7 bases between. The CDR3 is made up of 13 amino acids. The germline CDR1 and CDR2 sequences are SEHNR and FQNEAQ (reference sequence). Remarks on this clone: As yet, its antigen is unknown.

The TCR sequence derives from a young man in good health and CMV-seropositive. V gene TRBV7-9 combines with J gene TRBJ1-1; D is unresolved. Sequenced input: PBMCs. The CDR3 sequence is CASSFRLNTEAFF. The CDR3 DNA reads as TGTGCCAGCAGCTTCAGACTAAACACTGAAGCTTTCTTT.